The 5 T cell receptor beta chains below come from one sample, sequenced in a study of CD8 T cells in Susac syndrome. Reverse transcription of 0.5 to 1 ug RNA was performed with random hexamers. Each CDR3 protein is one row after TCRdb ran MiXCR on the immunoSEQ multiplex PCR reads. The sample lists approximately 180,000 distinct CDR3 sequences; approximately 96% were seen once. The sample taken for sequencing was CD4+ T cells from PBMCs. These TCRs come from a human donor with multiple sclerosis.

The V and J genes are TRBV3-1 and TRBJ2-7; D is uncertain. Germline lookup yields CDR1 LGHDT and CDR2 YNNKEL (reference sequence). V dropped 4 bases and J dropped 2 bases, with 21 bases sitting between them. The CDR3 consists of 17 residues. For the CDR3, the DNA is TGTGCCAGCAGCCCTAGGGTCCGGGTGTTGCCCCCCTACGAGCAGTACTTC. It is translated as CASSPRVRVLPPYEQYF.

The chain combines TRBV12-3 or TRBV12-4 with TRBJ2-1; 7 nucleotides match TRBD1. CDR3 length equals 16 residues. V trimming: 8 bases; J trimming: 7 bases; junction bases outside the gene matches: 17. As DNA, the CDR3 is TGTGCCAGCGTTCACAGGGGTCGTTTGTTGAGGAATGAGCAGTTCTTC. Its protein product is CASVHRGRLLRNEQFF.

This chain connects TRBV29-1 to TRBJ1-5, with 10 bases fitting TRBD1. Germline loops: CDR1 SQVTM, CDR2 ANQGSEA. Trimming cost V 6 bases and J 5 bases; bases outside gene matches: 4. The CDR3 length is 13 residues. The CDR3 DNA reads TGCAGCGTAGGACAGGGGGTCGATCAGCCCCAGCATTTT. Translated, it gives CSVGQGVDQPQHF.

This clonotype was observed once. The chain carries TRBV5-4 and TRBJ2-5; D uncertain. V lost 1 base to trimming and J lost 5 bases, with 9 bases between them. The germline gives CDR1 SGHNT, CDR2 YYREEE (reference sequence). The CDR3 totals 13 residues. CDR3: CASSLPSRETQYF. The CDR3 nucleotides read TGTGCCAGCAGCTTGCCTAGTCGGGAGACCCAGTACTTC.

This sequence joins TRBV6-1 and TRBJ2-3; 12 nucleotides match TRBD2. With 6 bases clipped from V and 1 base from J, the junction kept 5 bases outside the gene matches. Per germline, CDR1 MNHNS and CDR2 SASEGT. The CDR3 sequence is 16 residues long. In DNA form, the CDR3 reads TGTGCCAGCAGACTAGCGGGGGGTTCCGGCACAGATACGCAGTATTTT. It encodes CASRLAGGSGTDTQYF.